This T cell receptor (beta chain) came from a study of blood T cell repertoires in COVID-19. Overall study context: Donors in the United States, Italy and Spain gave samples during acute or convalescent COVID-19. PBMCs, B-cell-depleted T cells, or T cells provided the cDNA or gDNA that made up the material.

This table comes from immunoSEQ multiplex PCR, and its TCRdb copy is limited to in-frame clones, with some not included. The data show more than 110,000 clones, about 87% seen once. V was cut by 4 bases and J by 5 bases, with 9 bases left in between. Germline-derived CDR1 and CDR2 are ENHRY and SYGVKD. The CDR3 is 13 residues long. The sequence came from a woman aged 40 to 55 with acute or convalescent COVID-19. Sequencing used peripheral blood. This chain joins TRBV10-3 and TRBJ1-5; D perhaps matches TRBD1 (5 bases). The CDR3 nucleotides are TGTGCCATCAGTGCCGGAGGGGATCAGCCCCAGCATTTT. This encodes CAISAGGDQPQHF.